The clone carrying this TCR beta chain was counted a few times. Its antigen remains unknown. This sample was included in a study of blood T cells in healthy people across ages. Study results and limitations: In these data, TCR beta diversity tracked strongly with naive T cell percentage. Leaving the PBMCs unsorted stopped any conclusive comparison of naive versus antigen-experienced cells.

Then a second PCR, running roughly 7 to 11 cycles, was carried out with a sample-barcoded 5' primer and a J-beta primer mix. TCRdb re-analysed the 5' RACE reads in MiXCR, keeping a single row per CDR3 protein. This table holds 1.8 million or so distinct CDR3 sequences, about two fifths found once. In germline, CDR1 is SGHVS, CDR2 FNYEAQ. CDR3 length equals 15 residues. V lost 5 bases, J lost 0 bases, and 11 bases lay in between. The chain employs TRBV7-6 and TRBJ2-1, with D maybe TRBD1 (6 bases). The TCR was taken from a human donor in good health. Sample: blood. The CDR3 here is CASSHTGPSYNEQFF. The CDR3 DNA sequence: TGTGCCAGCAGCCATACAGGGCCCTCCTACAATGAGCAGTTCTTC.